Listed below are T cell receptor beta chains from one sample, sequenced in a study of PD-1 blockade in mismatch repair-deficient tumors. Assay used: immunoSEQ multiplex PCR; TCRdb lists only in-frame clones, some missing. The table records tens of thousands of clones, roughly 80% of them present only once. Sequencing used peripheral blood, obtained 12 weeks after starting pembrolizumab. Source of these receptors: an adult with mismatch repair-deficient cancer. Each CDR3 is given with its conserved first and last residue. The order of the fields is V gene, clone size, J gene, D gene, CDR3 protein, CDR3 DNA. D genes are given only for firm matches. Clone size is given for some rows only: seen once, a few or many times, or a class if the clone is expanded.

v_call: TRBV30; clone_size: .; j_call: TRBJ2-3; d_call: .; cdr3_aa: CAWSTGLSTDTQYF; cdr3_nt: TGTGCCTGGAGCACGGGCCTTAGCACAGATACGCAGTATTTT
v_call: TRBV19; clone_size: few; j_call: TRBJ1-4; d_call: TRBD1; cdr3_aa: CASRHRDRVEKLFF; cdr3_nt: TGTGCCAGTAGGCACCGGGACAGGGTCGAAAAACTGTTTTTT
v_call: TRBV7-9; clone_size: .; j_call: TRBJ2-7; d_call: TRBD1; cdr3_aa: CASSFLTGGREQYF; cdr3_nt: TGTGCCAGCAGCTTTCTAACAGGGGGTCGGGAGCAGTACTTC
v_call: TRBV28; clone_size: .; j_call: TRBJ1-5; d_call: .; cdr3_aa: CASKTGTRGNQPQHF; cdr3_nt: TGTGCCAGCAAAACAGGGACTAGGGGCAATCAGCCCCAGCATTTT
v_call: TRBV7-3; clone_size: once; j_call: TRBJ2-3; d_call: .; cdr3_aa: CASSYVGGTDTQYF; cdr3_nt: TGTGCCAGCAGCTACGTGGGGGGCACAGATACGCAGTATTTT
v_call: TRBV28; clone_size: .; j_call: TRBJ2-7; d_call: .; cdr3_aa: CASSLEDEQYF; cdr3_nt: TGTGCCAGCAGTTTAGAGGACGAGCAGTACTTC
v_call: TRBV2; clone_size: .; j_call: TRBJ2-2; d_call: .; cdr3_aa: CASSEAGGDRAPGELFF; cdr3_nt: TGTGCCAGCAGTGAAGCAGGAGGGGACAGAGCCCCCGGGGAGCTGTTTTTT
v_call: TRBV7-9; clone_size: once; j_call: TRBJ1-2; d_call: TRBD1; cdr3_aa: CASSRNQGACTF; cdr3_nt: TGTGCCAGCAGCCGCAATCAGGGGGCCTGCACCTTC
v_call: TRBV4-2; clone_size: .; j_call: TRBJ1-2; d_call: .; cdr3_aa: CASSQGGWTYGYTF; cdr3_nt: TGTGCCAGCAGCCAAGGGGGCTGGACCTATGGCTACACCTTC
v_call: TRBV5-8; clone_size: .; j_call: TRBJ1-3; d_call: .; cdr3_aa: CASSQDEGGGNTIYF; cdr3_nt: TGTGCCAGCAGCCAAGATGAGGGGGGAGGAAACACCATATATTTT
v_call: TRBV4-2; clone_size: .; j_call: TRBJ2-3; d_call: TRBD2; cdr3_aa: CASSQETSSQVWPQYF; cdr3_nt: TGTGCCAGCAGCCAAGAGACTAGCTCCCAGGTCTGGCCGCAGTATTTT
v_call: TRBV5-1; clone_size: .; j_call: TRBJ1-1; d_call: .; cdr3_aa: CASSLDRLNTEAFF; cdr3_nt: TGCGCCAGCAGCTTGGATAGGTTAAACACTGAAGCTTTCTTT
v_call: TRBV11-2; clone_size: .; j_call: TRBJ1-2; d_call: .; cdr3_aa: CASSDWTVRQGYTF; cdr3_nt: TGTGCCAGCAGCGACTGGACGGTCCGTCAGGGCTACACCTTC
v_call: TRBV5-1; clone_size: .; j_call: TRBJ2-2; d_call: TRBD2; cdr3_aa: CASSLAGTGGPRNTGELFF; cdr3_nt: TGCGCCAGCAGCTTGGCCGGGACGGGAGGGCCCCGGAACACCGGGGAGCTGTTTTTT
v_call: TRBV5-5; clone_size: .; j_call: TRBJ1-1; d_call: .; cdr3_aa: CASSFPVRGKLNTEAFF; cdr3_nt: TGTGCCAGCAGCTTTCCGGTTAGGGGAAAGTTGAACACTGAAGCTTTCTTT
v_call: TRBV10-3; clone_size: .; j_call: TRBJ1-2; d_call: TRBD1; cdr3_aa: CAIGTGGLNYGYTF; cdr3_nt: TGTGCCATAGGGACAGGGGGTTTAAACTATGGCTACACCTTC
v_call: TRBV5-5; clone_size: .; j_call: TRBJ1-1; d_call: .; cdr3_aa: CASSKPIGKQDTEAFF; cdr3_nt: TGTGCCAGCAGCAAACCTATAGGGAAGCAGGACACTGAAGCTTTCTTT
v_call: TRBV7-9; clone_size: .; j_call: TRBJ1-4; d_call: TRBD1; cdr3_aa: CASSSRTGEGKLFF; cdr3_nt: TGTGCCAGCAGCTCCCGGACAGGGGAGGGAAAACTGTTTTTT
v_call: TRBV11-2; clone_size: .; j_call: TRBJ2-2; d_call: TRBD1; cdr3_aa: CASSLLQGGTGELFF; cdr3_nt: TGTGCCAGCAGCTTACTACAGGGGGGCACCGGGGAGCTGTTTTTT
v_call: TRBV5-1; clone_size: .; j_call: TRBJ2-3; d_call: .; cdr3_aa: CASSLAWDSSTDTQYF; cdr3_nt: TGCGCCAGCAGCTTGGCTTGGGATAGCAGCACAGATACGCAGTATTTT
v_call: TRBV6-6; clone_size: few; j_call: TRBJ2-7; d_call: TRBD1; cdr3_aa: CASSPRQGAAYEQYF; cdr3_nt: TGTGCCAGCAGTCCCCGACAGGGGGCAGCGTACGAGCAGTACTTC
v_call: TRBV4-3; clone_size: .; j_call: TRBJ2-1; d_call: TRBD2; cdr3_aa: CASSQAIAGSSYNEQFF; cdr3_nt: TGCGCCAGCAGCCAAGCCATAGCGGGGAGCTCCTACAATGAGCAGTTCTTC